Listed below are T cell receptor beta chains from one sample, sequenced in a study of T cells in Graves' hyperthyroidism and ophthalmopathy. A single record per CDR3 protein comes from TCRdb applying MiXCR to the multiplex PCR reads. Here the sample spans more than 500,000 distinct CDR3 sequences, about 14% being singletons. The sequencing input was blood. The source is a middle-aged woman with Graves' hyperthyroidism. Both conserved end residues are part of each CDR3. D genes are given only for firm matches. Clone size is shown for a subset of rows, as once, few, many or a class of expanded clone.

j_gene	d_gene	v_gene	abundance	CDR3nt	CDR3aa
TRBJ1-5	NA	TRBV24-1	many	TGTGCCACCAGTGACTCCTCACAGGGTGATGGCAATCAGCCCCAGCATTTT	CATSDSSQGDGNQPQHF
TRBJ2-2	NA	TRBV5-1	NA	TGCGCCAGCAGCTTGAATCGGCCTTTGGCCGGGGAGCTGTTTTTT	CASSLNRPLAGELFF
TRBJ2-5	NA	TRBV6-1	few	TGTGCCAGCAGTGAATGGGGGCAGGGGGGAGAGACCCAGTACTTC	CASSEWGQGGETQYF
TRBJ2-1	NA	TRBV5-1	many	TGCGCCAGCAGCTTGGTGGTGTTGATAGGGTCGTACAATGAGCAGTTCTTC	CASSLVVLIGSYNEQFF
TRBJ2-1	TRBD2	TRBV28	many	TGTGCCAGCAGTCCCCCAGGTAGCGGGAAAGGGGGTGAGCAGTTCTTC	CASSPPGSGKGGEQFF
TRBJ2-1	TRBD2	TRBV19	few	TGTGCCAGTTCGCTAGCGGGAAATTCGGATGAGCAGTTCTTC	CASSLAGNSDEQFF
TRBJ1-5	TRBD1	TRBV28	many	TGTGCCAGCAGTACCCTAACTTATGGGACAGGGGCCCCTAGTCGCAATCAGCCCCAGCATTTT	CASSTLTYGTGAPSRNQPQHF
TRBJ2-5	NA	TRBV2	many	TGTGCCAGCTTCCACGGGATAGAAGAGACCCAGTACTTC	CASFHGIEETQYF
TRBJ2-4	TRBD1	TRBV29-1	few	TGCAGCGTTGAGACCGGGACAGGAGCCAAAAACATTCAGTACTTC	CSVETGTGAKNIQYF
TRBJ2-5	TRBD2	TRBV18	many	TGTGCCAGCTCTCTGGGACTAGTCGAAGAGACCCAGTACTTC	CASSLGLVEETQYF
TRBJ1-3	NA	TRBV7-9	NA	TGTGCCAGCAGCTTAGAGACGGGAGGAAACACCATATATTTT	CASSLETGGNTIYF
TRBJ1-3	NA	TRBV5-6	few	TGTGCCAGCAGACAGAGACTGTCTGGAAACACCATATATTTT	CASRQRLSGNTIYF
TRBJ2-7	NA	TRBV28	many	TGTGCCAGCAGGCTAACAGGGGCGGGGTACGAGCAGTACTTC	CASRLTGAGYEQYF
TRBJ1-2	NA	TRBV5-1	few	TGCGCCAGCTCTACAGAGATGCTCTATGGCTACACCTTC	CASSTEMLYGYTF
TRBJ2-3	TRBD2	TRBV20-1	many	TGCAGTGCCCGAGGACTAGCGGGATACACAGATACGCAGTATTTT	CSARGLAGYTDTQYF
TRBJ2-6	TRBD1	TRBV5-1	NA	TGCGCCAGCAGCTCGGGACAGGGGGTGTCTGGGGCCAACGTCCTGACTTTC	CASSSGQGVSGANVLTF
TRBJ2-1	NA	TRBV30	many	TGTGCCTGGAGTGTACTGGGGGAGCGGAGGGCTGAGCAGTTCTTC	CAWSVLGERRAEQFF
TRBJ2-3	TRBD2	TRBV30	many	TGTGCCTGTTTTATAGCGGGAGAATGGGATACGCAGTATTTT	CACFIAGEWDTQYF
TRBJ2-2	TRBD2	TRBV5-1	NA	TGCGCCAGCAGCTTGAACGGGGCGCGGGAGACCGGGGAGCTGTTTTTT	CASSLNGARETGELFF
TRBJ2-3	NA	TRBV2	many	TGTGCCAGCAGTGTAGGGTTAGGCGCAGATACGCAGTATTTT	CASSVGLGADTQYF
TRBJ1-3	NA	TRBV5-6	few	TGTGCCAGCAGCTTGTTGTTAGGGGCATTTGGAAACACCATATATTTT	CASSLLLGAFGNTIYF
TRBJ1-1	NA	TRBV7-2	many	TGTGCCAGCAGCTTTTATGGGGGCGGCACTGAAGCTTTCTTT	CASSFYGGGTEAFF
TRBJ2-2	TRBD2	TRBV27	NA	TGTGCCAGCAGCAGCTACCAGGGACTAGCGGGAGCCCCGGGCACCGGGGAGCTGTTTTTT	CASSSYQGLAGAPGTGELFF
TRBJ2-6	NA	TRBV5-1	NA	TGCGCCAGCAGCTTCTTTCAGGGAGTTGGGGCCAACGTCCTGGCTTTC	CASSFFQGVGANVLAF
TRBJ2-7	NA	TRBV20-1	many	TGCAGTGCGCTCGTCGTTAGCTCCTACGAGCAGTACTTC	CSALVVSSYEQYF
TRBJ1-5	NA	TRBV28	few	TGTGCCGCGGGTCTCGGTGGTAGCAATCAGCCCCAGCATTTT	CAAGLGGSNQPQHF
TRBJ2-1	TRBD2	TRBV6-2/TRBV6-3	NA	TGTGCCATCAGAGCGGGACTCTCCTACAATGAGCAGTTCTTC	CAIRAGLSYNEQFF
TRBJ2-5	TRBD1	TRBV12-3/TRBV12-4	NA	TGTGCCAGCAGTTACAAACAGGGGGCGCAACAGTACTTC	CASSYKQGAQQYF
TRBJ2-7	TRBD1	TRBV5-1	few	TGCGCCAGCAGCTTGGCGCAGGGGGCGTCCGAGCAGTACTTC	CASSLAQGASEQYF
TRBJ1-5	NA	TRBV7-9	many	TGTGCCAGCAGCTTAGCTTTGGGGGATAGCAATCAGCCCCAGCATTTT	CASSLALGDSNQPQHF
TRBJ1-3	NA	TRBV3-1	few	TGTGCCACCCAACAGGGAAGCACCATATATTTT	CATQQGSTIYF
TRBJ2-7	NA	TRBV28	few	TGTGCCAGCAGTTTAGAGGGAGAGCTGTACTTC	CASSLEGELYF
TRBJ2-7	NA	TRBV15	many	TGTGCCACCAGCAGTAACCGGGACAATGGTTACGAGCAGTACTTC	CATSSNRDNGYEQYF
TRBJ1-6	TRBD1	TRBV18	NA	TGTGCCAGCCGACAGGGGAGTAATTCACCCCTCCACTTT	CASRQGSNSPLHF
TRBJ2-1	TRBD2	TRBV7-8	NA	TGTGCCAGCGGAACCATAGCGGGAGAGTTCTTC	CASGTIAGEFF
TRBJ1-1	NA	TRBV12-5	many	TGTGCTAGTGGTCCCTCCGGGACATTGCTGTTGATGAACACTGAAGCTTTCTTT	CASGPSGTLLLMNTEAFF
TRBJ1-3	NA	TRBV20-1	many	TGCAGTGCTCCACACGGATCTGGAAACACCATATATTTT	CSAPHGSGNTIYF
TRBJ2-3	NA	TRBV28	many	TGTGCCAGCAGCCCGGACAAGTACACAGATACGCAGTATTTT	CASSPDKYTDTQYF
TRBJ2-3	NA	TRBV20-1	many	TGCAGCACCAGCACAGATACGCAGTATTTT	CSTSTDTQYF